This T cell receptor (beta chain) stems from a study of blood T cells in healthy people across ages. The CDR3 totals 14 residues. Germline values: CDR1 SNHLY, CDR2 FYNNEI. Note on this clonotype: Its specificity is not known. Its ends do not fully match the called genes, so a read error is possible.

Findings and limits, study-wide: Changes in expanded clonotypes were possibly confounded, as the CMV status of donors was unknown.

The authors ran a second PCR of roughly 6 to 12 cycles using a sample-barcoded 5' primer and a J-beta primer mix. Every single cDNA molecule received a tag from a template-switch adaptor with 12 random nucleotides. TCRdb re-derived calls from the 5' RACE reads in MiXCR, one entry per CDR3 protein. The sample records approximately 850,000 distinct CDR3 sequences, approximately 44% being singletons. Each sample yielded at least 7 million isolated PBMCs. Samples each yielded at least 5 micrograms of total RNA. What was sequenced was blood. This receptor was identified in a man between 60 and 75 years old in good health. The chain has TRBV2 and TRBJ1-5, with D unresolved. CDR3 DNA: TGTACCAGCAGTTTAACAACGGGGAACCAGCCCCAGCATTTT. This sequence encodes CTSSLTTGNQPQHF.